A single sample is the source of the 27 T cell receptor beta chains below, sequenced in a study of blood T cell repertoires in COVID-19. Data came from immunoSEQ multiplex PCR; TCRdb stores just in-frame clones and leaves some out. The top ten clones hold 0.9% to 1% of a sample with 270,000 or so clones, roughly 90% of them seen once. The sequenced sample consisted of peripheral blood. The receptors stem from a woman aged 40 to 50 who had recovered from COVID-19.

This sequence joins TRBV4-2 and TRBJ1-3; TRBD1 might be the D (6 bases). V lost 4 bases and J 1 base, leaving 8 bases between the germline ends. Looked up from germline, CDR1 is LGHNA and CDR2 is YNFKEQ. This CDR3 is built from 14 residues. The CDR3 DNA sequence: TGTGCCAGCAGCCCCAGGGGATCTGGAAACACCATATATTTT. The encoded protein is CASSPRGSGNTIYF.

The chain is built from TRBV7-2 and TRBJ2-7; unclear D gene. Trimming took off 0 bases at V and 0 bases at J, with 12 bases between the two ends. Germline lookup yields CDR1 SGHTA and CDR2 FQGNSA. The CDR3 sequence is 16 residues long. The CDR3 here is CASSLAGAESSYEQYF. As DNA, the CDR3 is TGTGCCAGCAGCTTAGCAGGCGCGGAAAGCTCCTACGAGCAGTACTTC.

This chain uses TRBV5-4 with TRBJ2-5, with D maybe TRBD2 (6 bases). Trimming left V 3 bases short and J 5 bases short, with 14 bases between. CDR3 length equals 14 residues. Germline V gene data show CDR1 as SGHNT and CDR2 as YYREEE (reference sequence). CDR3 sequence (DNA): TGTGCCAGCAGCTCCCCGCTAGCGAGGGAGACCCAGTACTTC. Encoded protein: CASSSPLARETQYF.

This clone was detected only once. The chain recombines TRBV5-4 with TRBJ2-7; 8 bases line up with TRBD2. Germline trimming cut 0 bases from V and 0 bases from J; bases unmatched to any gene: 8. The germline V gene encodes CDR1 SGHNT and CDR2 YYREEE (reference sequence). The CDR3 totals 17 residues. The DNA of the CDR3 is TGTGCCAGCAGCTTGGCCGGGAGGGGCGGGAGCTCCTACGAGCAGTACTTC. Its translation is CASSLAGRGGSSYEQYF.

This chain connects TRBV6-5 to TRBJ2-3, with D maybe TRBD2 (5 bases). The CDR3 loop spans 15 amino acids. Trimming removed 0 bases from V and 4 bases from J, with 11 bases in between. Germline loops: CDR1 MNHEY, CDR2 SVGAGI. CDR3 in amino acids: CASSYSQFGADTQYF. In DNA, the CDR3 is TGTGCCAGCAGTTACTCCCAATTCGGGGCAGATACGCAGTATTTT.

This clone came up once. This sequence joins TRBV7-2 and TRBJ2-1; TRBD2 aligns across 8 bases. This CDR3 region has 16 residues. The trim removed 5 bases at V and 8 bases at J, leaving 14 bases unmatched. Germline loops: CDR1 SGHTA, CDR2 FQGNSA. CDR3 in amino acids: CASSPSGKRESHEQFF. The CDR3 nucleotides are TGTGCCAGCAGCCCTTCCGGAAAGCGGGAGAGCCATGAGCAGTTCTTC.

The V gene is TRBV7-9, the J gene TRBJ2-5; 12 bases align to TRBD1. CDR1 is SEHNR, CDR2 FQNEAQ, per germline (reference sequence). V lost 4 bases, J lost 0 bases, and 0 bases stayed unmatched. The CDR3 has 15 residues. The CDR3 is CASSWDRGHQETQYF. CDR3 bases: TGTGCCAGCAGCTGGGACAGGGGGCACCAAGAGACCCAGTACTTC.

The rearrangement links TRBV24-1 to TRBJ2-4; 8 nucleotides line up with TRBD1. The CDR3 is 16 amino acids. The ends lost 6 bases at V and 2 bases at J; junction bases unmatched: 8. Germline V gene data show CDR1 as KGHDR and CDR2 as SFDVKD. The CDR3 protein is CATSPAGGASKNIQYF. CDR3 bases: TGTGCCACCAGTCCGGCAGGGGGCGCGTCCAAAAACATTCAGTACTTC.

The J gene is TRBJ2-4, the V gene TRBV7-6; weak D call: TRBD2 (6 bases). Deletions cut 0 bases from V and 7 bases from J, with 10 bases between. The germline gives CDR1 SGHVS, CDR2 FNYEAQ. This CDR3 contains 14 residues. This chain's CDR3 is CASSLAGRGNIQYF. The CDR3, as DNA: TGTGCCAGCAGCTTAGCCGGGAGAGGGAACATTCAGTACTTC.

This rearrangement joins TRBV19 to TRBJ2-7; 9 bases line up with TRBD2. Trimming removed 6 bases from V and 6 bases from J; junction bases left unmatched: 9. The CDR3 runs to 14 residues. Germline V gene sequence: CDR1 LNHDA, CDR2 SQIVND (reference sequence). The CDR3 nucleotides are TGTGCCAGTAGCCTCGCGGGAGGGGAGTCCGAGCAGTACTTC. It codes for CASSLAGGESEQYF.

The V gene is TRBV6-5, the J gene TRBJ2-1; no definite D call. CDR1 and CDR2 from the germline V gene are MNHEY and SVGAGI. The CDR3 is made up of 14 amino acids. V was shortened by 7 bases and J by 1 base, with 11 bases between the two germline ends. The CDR3 DNA is TGTGCCAGCAATGGCGTGAGGTCCTACAATGAGCAGTTCTTC. It yields the protein CASNGVRSYNEQFF.

The chain has TRBV6-6 and TRBJ1-2; D perhaps matches TRBD1 (5 bases). This CDR3 has 11 residues. Germline V lookup: CDR1 MNHNY, CDR2 SVGAGI (reference sequence). V dropped 8 bases and J dropped 7 bases, with 11 bases sitting between them. CDR3 in DNA: TGTGCCAGCTGGGAGGGGCCTGGCTACACCTTC. Amino acid sequence: CASWEGPGYTF.

This clone was detected only once. The chain recombines TRBV28 with TRBJ1-5; weak D call: TRBD1 (6 bases). Trimming pared 7 bases from V and 7 bases from J, leaving 20 bases between. The CDR3 contains 15 residues. Germline CDR1 is MDHEN and CDR2 is SYDVKM. CDR3 region: CASILGAGADQPQHF. For the CDR3, the DNA is TGTGCCAGCATACTCGGTGCGGGGGCTGACCAGCCCCAGCATTTT.

This chain uses TRBV5-6 with TRBJ1-3, with D unresolved. The germline CDR1 and CDR2 sequences are SGHDT and YYEEEE. The CDR3 is made up of 14 amino acids. V was shortened by 0 bases and J by 0 bases, with 4 bases between the two germline ends. In DNA form, the CDR3 reads TGTGCCAGCAGCTTGGGGCCCTCTGGAAACACCATATATTTT. It translates to CASSLGPSGNTIYF.

This chain links TRBV9 with TRBJ2-3; 9 bases map to TRBD2. V lost 1 base to trimming and J lost 2 bases; unmatched junction nucleotides: 5. Per germline, CDR1 SGDLS and CDR2 YYNGEE. This CDR3 is built from 16 residues. CDR3 sequence reads: CASSVFSGGITDTQYF. CDR3 coding DNA: TGTGCCAGCAGCGTATTCAGCGGGGGGATCACAGATACGCAGTATTTT.

The chain couples TRBV5-1 to TRBJ2-1; perhaps TRBD2 as D (5 bases). The V gene lost 1 base and the J gene lost 7 bases, with 12 bases spanning the gap. The CDR3 is 14 amino acids. Germline V gene lookup returns CDR1 SGHRS and CDR2 YFSETQ. CDR3 nucleotide sequence: TGCGCCAGCAGCTTGAGGTGGCCGGGGAATGAGCAGTTCTTC. Its protein product is CASSLRWPGNEQFF.

The chain couples TRBV6-6 to TRBJ2-7; 8 nucleotides line up with TRBD2. Germline trimming cut 8 bases from V and 0 bases from J; bases unmatched to any gene: 9. This CDR3 is 15 amino acids long. Germline assignment: CDR1 MNHNY and CDR2 SVGAGI (reference sequence). The CDR3 nucleotides read TGTGCCAGCCTCGCGGACCTAGCGGGCTCCTACGAGCAGTACTTC. This encodes CASLADLAGSYEQYF.

The chain employs TRBV5-8 and TRBJ1-4; D remains ambiguous. Trimming removed 5 bases at V and 2 bases at J, with 13 bases between. This CDR3 has 15 amino acids. The germline V gene encodes CDR1 SGHTS and CDR2 YDEGEE. CDR3 loop: CASSLHTGTNEKLFF. CDR3 DNA sequence: TGTGCCAGCAGTCTTCACACCGGGACTAATGAAAAACTGTTTTTT.

This chain joins TRBV18 and TRBJ2-1; tentatively, D is TRBD1 (6 bases). CDR3 length: 16 residues. CDR1 and CDR2 (germline): KGHSH, LQKENI. Between the trimmed V and J ends, which lost 0 bases and 4 bases, there was a span of 13 bases. CDR3 in DNA: TGTGCCAGCTCACCACCGAGGTTAGGGGGTTACAATGAGCAGTTCTTC. As protein: CASSPPRLGGYNEQFF.

This rearrangement joins TRBV29-1 to TRBJ2-2; D perhaps matches TRBD2 (6 bases). V was shortened by 4 bases and J by 2 bases, with 11 bases between the two germline ends. The length of the CDR3 is 14 residues. The germline gives CDR1 SQVTM, CDR2 ANQGSEA. CDR3 bases: TGCAGCGTTGCTCCGGGAGTTAACACCGGGGAGCTGTTTTTT. Translation: CSVAPGVNTGELFF.

CDR3: CATCPTGTAEQYF. The DNA for the CDR3 is TGTGCCACCTGCCCCACAGGGACAGCCGAGCAGTACTTC. V and J are TRBV10-3 and TRBJ2-7, with 7 bases fitting TRBD1. V lost 10 bases, J lost 6 bases, and 12 bases stayed unmatched. Germline assignment: CDR1 ENHRY and CDR2 SYGVKD. The CDR3 covers 13 residues.

V gene TRBV5-1 combines with J gene TRBJ2-3, with 12 nucleotides matching TRBD2. After removal of 1 base from V and 2 bases from J, the junction contained 5 bases not matched to a gene. Germline V lookup: CDR1 SGHRS, CDR2 YFSETQ. The CDR3 loop spans 17 amino acids. The DNA for the CDR3 is TGCGCCAGCAGCTTGTCGGGACTAGCGGGTACCACAGATACGCAGTATTTT. Translation: CASSLSGLAGTTDTQYF.

This clone was found once. This chain links TRBV5-5 with TRBJ2-4; D gene uncertain. The length of the CDR3 is 18 residues. Germline CDR1 SGHKS, CDR2 YYEKEE (reference sequence). The germline V and J ends were trimmed by 3 bases and 1 base, with 20 bases remaining between them. The CDR3 sequence is CASSYETGARSAKNIQYF. CDR3 DNA: TGTGCCAGCAGCTACGAGACTGGAGCAAGAAGCGCCAAAAACATTCAGTACTTC.

V usage is TRBV6-4 and J usage is TRBJ1-1; 7 bases align to TRBD1. The germline V gene encodes CDR1 MRHNA and CDR2 SNTAGT. The CDR3 length is 15 residues. V shed 0 bases and J 0 bases; nucleotides not matched to a gene: 1. Written as DNA, the CDR3 is TGTGCCAGCAGTGACTCGGGACAGTTGAACACTGAAGCTTTCTTT. Encoded protein: CASSDSGQLNTEAFF.

The chain uses TRBV30 and TRBJ1-5; TRBD1 matches at 7 bases. The CDR3 runs 16 residues. CDR1 GTSNPN and CDR2 SVGIG come from the germline V gene (reference sequence). V shed 7 bases and J 6 bases; nucleotides not matched to a gene: 18. Written as DNA, the CDR3 is TGTGCCTACCAGCACGGCAGGGGGTCTGGTGGTCAGCCCCAGCATTTT. Its translation: CAYQHGRGSGGQPQHF.

V and J are TRBV2 and TRBJ2-1; 7 nucleotides agree with TRBD2. Germline lookup yields CDR1 SNHLY and CDR2 FYNNEI. This CDR3 spans 13 amino acids. Unmatched junction bases numbered 4, after V lost 6 bases and J lost 5 bases. The CDR3 here is CASRTSRDNEQFF. The CDR3 DNA reads TGTGCCAGCAGGACTAGCAGGGACAATGAGCAGTTCTTC.

The chain employs TRBV7-2 and TRBJ2-3, with 9 bases matching TRBD1. With 1 base clipped from V and 2 bases from J, the junction kept 1 base outside the gene matches. The CDR3 consists of 15 residues. CDR1 is SGHTA, CDR2 FQGNSA, per germline. CDR3 in amino acids: CASSLGDRDTDTQYF. DNA of the CDR3: TGTGCCAGCAGCTTAGGGGACAGGGACACAGATACGCAGTATTTT.